The next 12 T cell receptor beta chains were all read from a single sample in a study of T cells expressing NK-cell markers. TCRdb reanalyzed the 5' RACE reads, giving one entry per CDR3 protein sequence and no DNA. In total, the table holds about half a million distinct CDR3 sequences. Source material: blood T cells: a sorted CD56 or NKG2C T cell subset, CD4+ or CD8+ T cells, or bulk PBMC T cells (not recorded which). The receptors come from a woman between 50 and 59 years old in good health.

The chain couples TRBV2 to TRBJ2-1; the TCRdb call, TRBD1, lacks DNA for checking. The germline gives CDR1 SNHLY, CDR2 FYNNEI. CDR3 size: 14 residues. CDR3 sequence: CASSEDGGKGEQFF.

The rearrangement uses TRBV19 and TRBJ2-2; TCRdb returns TRBD2, unconfirmable since there is no DNA. The germline V gene encodes CDR1 LNHDA and CDR2 SQIVND (reference sequence). This CDR3 region has 15 residues. The CDR3 is CASIFSGSKSGELFF.

Here the CDR3 reads CSVENQSLSTDTQYF. This chain links TRBV29-1 with TRBJ2-3; TCRdb indicates TRBD2, and absent DNA this call remains unverified. The CDR3 is 15 residues long. Germline CDR1 SQVTM, CDR2 ANQGSEA.

The chain links TRBV12-3 or TRBV12-4 to TRBJ2-5; TCRdb gives TRBD1 as the D gene, but with no DNA this cannot be confirmed. The CDR3 has 16 residues. CDR3: CASSLALGQGGETQYF.

This chain joins TRBV5-1 and TRBJ1-4. In germline, CDR1 is SGHRS, CDR2 YFSETQ. The length of the CDR3 is 14 residues. The CDR3 loop is CASSLDQGWEKLFF.

V gene TRBV27 combines with J gene TRBJ1-4. The V gene's germline CDR1 is MNHEY and CDR2 SMNVEV (reference sequence). CDR3 size: 15 residues. The chain's CDR3 is CASSPMGGTNEKLFF.

V and J are TRBV28 and TRBJ2-5; checking the TCRdb D call of TRBD1 is not possible without DNA. Germline CDR1 is MDHEN and CDR2 is SYDVKM. This CDR3 spans 16 amino acids. CDR3 residues: CASSPSGTGDRETQYF.

The chain is built from TRBV10-3 and TRBJ2-1. The CDR3 has 13 residues. Germline CDR1 is ENHRY and CDR2 is SYGVKD. Here the CDR3 reads CAIRSLSHNEQFF.

The V gene is TRBV5-1, the J gene TRBJ2-2; the D call from TCRdb, TRBD1, cannot be confirmed without DNA. Germline CDR1 and CDR2: SGHRS and YFSETQ. The CDR3 has 13 residues. The CDR3 protein is CASSLTVTGELFF. The variable domain in full, completed from reference TRBV5-1 and TRBJ2-2, reads KAGVTQTPRYLIKTRGQQVTLSCSPISGHRSVSWYQQTPGQGLQFLFEYFSETQRNKGNFPGRFSGRQFSNSRSEMNVSTLELGDSALYLCASSLTVTGELFFGEGSRLTVL.

This sequence joins TRBV6-1 and TRBJ2-2; TCRdb names TRBD1, which stays unverified in the absence of DNA. The germline gives CDR1 MNHNS, CDR2 SASEGT. The CDR3 totals 15 residues. CDR3: CASSAPTGNTGELFF.

The rearrangement links TRBV7-2 to TRBJ2-5; absent DNA, TCRdb's TRBD1 call cannot be checked. From germline, CDR1 is SGHTA and CDR2 FQGNSA. This CDR3 spans 13 amino acids. This CDR3 is CASGAGSQETQYF.

The chain employs TRBV30 and TRBJ2-1; TCRdb outputs TRBD1, but without DNA this stays unchecked. In germline, CDR1 is GTSNPN, CDR2 SVGIG (reference sequence). The CDR3 sequence is 12 residues long. The CDR3 spells CAWRPSGTGKFF.